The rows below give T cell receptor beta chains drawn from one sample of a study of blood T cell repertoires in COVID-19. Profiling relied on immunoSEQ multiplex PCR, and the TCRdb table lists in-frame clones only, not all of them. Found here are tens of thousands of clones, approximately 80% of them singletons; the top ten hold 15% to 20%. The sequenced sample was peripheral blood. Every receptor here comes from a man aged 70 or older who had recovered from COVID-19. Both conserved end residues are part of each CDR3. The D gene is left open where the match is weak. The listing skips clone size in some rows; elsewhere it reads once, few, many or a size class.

CDR3: CASTSSGHNSYGYTF
DNA: TGTGCCAGCACCTCCTCGGGACACAATTCGTATGGCTACACCTTC
D: .
J: TRBJ1-2
V: TRBV5-6
size: once

CDR3: CASSPRGSGGADTGELFF
DNA: TGTGCCAGCAGCCCGCGGGGTAGCGGGGGGGCCGACACCGGGGAGCTGTTTTTT
D: TRBD2
J: TRBJ2-2
V: TRBV11-2
size: .

CDR3: CASSPLRGQAGRYNEQFF
DNA: TGTGCCAGCAGTCCTCTAAGGGGACAGGCGGGCCGTTACAATGAGCAGTTCTTC
D: TRBD1
J: TRBJ2-1
V: TRBV28
size: .

CDR3: CASSDPSGAGELFF
DNA: TGTGCCAGCAGTGACCCTAGCGGGGCCGGGGAGCTGTTTTTT
D: TRBD2
J: TRBJ2-2
V: TRBV2
size: few

CDR3: CAWSGRLAGGKYEQFF
DNA: TGTGCCTGGAGTGGGCGGCTAGCGGGGGGGAAATATGAGCAGTTCTTC
D: TRBD2
J: TRBJ2-1
V: TRBV30
size: .

CDR3: CASRGGGADTQYF
DNA: TGTGCCAGCCGCGGGGGCGGAGCAGATACGCAGTATTTT
D: .
J: TRBJ2-3
V: TRBV7-2
size: .

CDR3: CASSLTGNYGYTF
DNA: TGTGCCAGCAGTTTGACAGGAAACTATGGCTACACCTTC
D: .
J: TRBJ1-2
V: TRBV6-2/TRBV6-3
size: .

CDR3: CASSLGTGANQPQHF
DNA: TGCGCCAGCAGCTTGGGGACAGGGGCTAATCAGCCCCAGCATTTT
D: TRBD1
J: TRBJ1-5
V: TRBV5-1
size: .

CDR3: CASSQSDSGNTIYF
DNA: TGTGCCAGCAGCCAAAGCGACTCTGGAAACACCATATATTTT
D: .
J: TRBJ1-3
V: TRBV3-1/TRBV3-2
size: .

CDR3: CATSDFRLPPTEQYF
DNA: TGTGCCACCAGTGATTTTCGACTACCCCCTACGGAGCAGTACTTC
D: .
J: TRBJ2-7
V: TRBV24-1
size: .

CDR3: CASSYSRQDTQYF
DNA: TGTGCCAGCAGTTACTCGAGACAGGATACGCAGTATTTT
D: .
J: TRBJ2-3
V: TRBV6-2/TRBV6-3
size: .

CDR3: CASMAPGGRNQPQHF
DNA: TGTGCCAGTATGGCGCCAGGAGGGCGCAATCAGCCCCAGCATTTT
D: .
J: TRBJ1-5
V: TRBV19
size: few

CDR3: CASTVQDSYEQYF
DNA: TGTGCCAGCACGGTTCAGGATAGTTACGAGCAGTACTTC
D: .
J: TRBJ2-7
V: TRBV2
size: many

CDR3: CASSQVFQDGSHTDTQYF
DNA: TGTGCCAGCAGCCAAGTCTTTCAGGACGGGAGCCACACAGATACGCAGTATTTT
D: .
J: TRBJ2-3
V: TRBV3-1/TRBV3-2
size: .

CDR3: CASSFLDEQFF
DNA: TGTGCCAGCAGCTTCTTAGATGAGCAGTTCTTC
D: .
J: TRBJ2-1
V: TRBV11-2
size: .

CDR3: CAITLESYNEQFF
DNA: TGTGCCATCACCCTAGAGTCCTACAATGAGCAGTTCTTC
D: .
J: TRBJ2-1
V: TRBV10-3
size: .

CDR3: CASTVDSITGKLFF
DNA: TGTGCCAGCACCGTAGACTCTATAACGGGAAAACTGTTTTTT
D: .
J: TRBJ1-4
V: TRBV28
size: once

CDR3: CASSLGDRTYEQYF
DNA: TGCGCCAGCAGCTTGGGGGACAGGACCTACGAGCAGTACTTC
D: TRBD1
J: TRBJ2-7
V: TRBV5-1
size: .

CDR3: CASSFFREGNQPQHF
DNA: TGTGCCAGCAGCTTCTTTCGGGAAGGGAATCAGCCCCAGCATTTT
D: .
J: TRBJ1-5
V: TRBV7-2
size: once

CDR3: CASSVGHGYGYTF
DNA: TGTGCCAGCAGCGTGGGACACGGCTATGGCTACACCTTC
D: .
J: TRBJ1-2
V: TRBV11-1
size: .

CDR3: CASSSRLGSTYNEQFF
DNA: TGTGCCAGCAGTTCCCGACTAGGATCCACTTACAATGAGCAGTTCTTC
D: .
J: TRBJ2-1
V: TRBV28
size: once

CDR3: CASSPGTSVGYEQYF
DNA: TGTGCCAGCTCACCAGGGACTAGCGTTGGTTACGAGCAGTACTTC
D: TRBD2
J: TRBJ2-7
V: TRBV18
size: .

CDR3: CASSPPGLAGGNEQFF
DNA: TGTGCCAGCAGTCCCCCGGGACTAGCGGGAGGTAATGAGCAGTTCTTC
D: TRBD2
J: TRBJ2-1
V: TRBV28
size: few

CDR3: CASSVRHGVEETQYF
DNA: TGTGCCAGCAGTGTACGCCATGGAGTCGAGGAGACCCAGTACTTC
D: .
J: TRBJ2-5
V: TRBV2
size: .

CDR3: CASSYRTGSSSGYTF
DNA: TGTGCCAGCAGTTACCGGACAGGGTCATCTTCTGGCTACACCTTC
D: TRBD1
J: TRBJ1-2
V: TRBV5-5
size: .

CDR3: CASSPYRGGDNEQFF
DNA: TGTGCCAGCAGCCCTTACCGCGGGGGGGACAATGAGCAGTTCTTC
D: TRBD2
J: TRBJ2-1
V: TRBV6-2/TRBV6-3
size: .

CDR3: CASSLYGNLYKRGLDIFF
DNA: TGTGCCAGCAGCTTATACGGTAATCTGTACAAAAGGGGGTTGGATATTTTCTTC
D: .
J: TRBJ2-1
V: TRBV7-9
size: .

CDR3: CAIGALAGEQYF
DNA: TGTGCCATCGGGGCACTAGCGGGCGAGCAGTACTTC
D: TRBD2
J: TRBJ2-7
V: TRBV10-3
size: .

CDR3: CASSHRTSGVYNEQFF
DNA: TGCGCCAGCAGCCACCGTACTAGCGGAGTCTACAATGAGCAGTTCTTC
D: TRBD2
J: TRBJ2-1
V: TRBV4-3
size: .

CDR3: CASSLVGGPNNSPLHF
DNA: TGTGCCAGCAGCTTAGTGGGAGGTCCTAATAATTCACCCCTCCACTTT
D: .
J: TRBJ1-6
V: TRBV7-2
size: .

CDR3: CASSRDSLAKNIQYF
DNA: TGTGCCAGTAGTAGGGACAGCTTAGCCAAAAACATTCAGTACTTC
D: TRBD1
J: TRBJ2-4
V: TRBV19
size: .

CDR3: CAISESRSGSWDNEQFF
DNA: TGTGCCATCAGTGAGTCACGGAGCGGGAGTTGGGACAATGAGCAGTTCTTC
D: TRBD2
J: TRBJ2-1
V: TRBV10-3
size: .

CDR3: CASSKDRGDFGKLFF
DNA: TGCGCCAGCAGCAAAGACAGGGGGGATTTCGGAAAACTGTTTTTT
D: TRBD1
J: TRBJ1-4
V: TRBV5-1
size: .

CDR3: CASGLALEAGYPDTQYF
DNA: TGTGCTAGTGGTTTGGCCCTCGAGGCGGGATACCCAGATACGCAGTATTTT
D: .
J: TRBJ2-3
V: TRBV12-5
size: .

CDR3: CASSLRDRASYEQYF
DNA: TGTGCCAGCTCACTTCGGGACAGGGCGAGCTACGAGCAGTACTTC
D: TRBD1
J: TRBJ2-7
V: TRBV18
size: .

CDR3: CASSPRPLSDTQYF
DNA: TGTGCCAGCAGCCCCCGTCCCCTAAGTGATACGCAGTATTTT
D: .
J: TRBJ2-3
V: TRBV3-1/TRBV3-2
size: .

CDR3: CASSAAPGAGARNEQFF
DNA: TGTGCCAGCAGCGCCGCCCCGGGAGCGGGGGCCCGGAATGAGCAGTTCTTC
D: TRBD2
J: TRBJ2-1
V: TRBV9
size: .

CDR3: CASSQQGADTQYF
DNA: TGCGCCAGCAGCCAACAGGGGGCAGATACGCAGTATTTT
D: TRBD1
J: TRBJ2-3
V: TRBV4-1
size: .

CDR3: CATGTGFNEQFF
DNA: TGTGCCACCGGGACAGGTTTTAATGAGCAGTTCTTC
D: TRBD1
J: TRBJ2-1
V: TRBV2
size: few

CDR3: CATSDLPAAGQRDNEQFF
DNA: TGTGCCACCAGTGATTTGCCTGCTGCGGGTCAGCGGGACAATGAGCAGTTCTTC
D: .
J: TRBJ2-1
V: TRBV24-1
size: .

CDR3: CASSPGVSGTGELFF
DNA: TGCGCCAGCAGCCCGGGGGTTTCGGGCACCGGGGAGCTGTTTTTT
D: .
J: TRBJ2-2
V: TRBV5-1
size: .

CDR3: CASSSKTGGPNTGELFF
DNA: TGTGCCAGCAGCTCCAAGACAGGGGGCCCGAACACCGGGGAGCTGTTTTTT
D: TRBD1
J: TRBJ2-2
V: TRBV7-2
size: .

CDR3: CAWTRTLAGTYNEQFF
DNA: TGTGCCTGGACCCGTACTTTGGCGGGAACCTACAATGAGCAGTTCTTC
D: .
J: TRBJ2-1
V: TRBV30
size: .

CDR3: CASNQGRTRATGELFF
DNA: TGTGCCAGCAACCAAGGCAGGACTAGGGCCACCGGGGAGCTGTTTTTT
D: TRBD2
J: TRBJ2-2
V: TRBV7-2
size: .